The clone carrying this TCR beta chain was counted a few times. Its antigen is unidentified. This CDR3 is 13 amino acids long. The V gene's germline CDR1 is DFQATT and CDR2 SNEGSKA (reference sequence). V lost 3 bases and J 2 bases, leaving 11 bases between the germline ends. The data were obtained in a study of regulatory T cells in long-lasting Graves disease. Study-wide results and caveats: Not thyroid tissue but only peripheral blood was studied.

Both iRepertoire HTBI primers and Arm-PCR of CDR3 regions were used to build the TCR beta libraries. Authors' methods: Sequenced samples collectively carried about 62 TRBV and around 15 TRBJ segments. TCRdb recomputed calls from the multiplex PCR reads with MiXCR, one row per CDR3 protein. TCRdb, rather than the study authors, made the V and J calls. The sample carries 350,000 to 450,000 distinct CDR3 sequences, around a fifth recorded once. Regarding time point: persistent/refractory GD, antithyroid drugs over 5 years with positive TRAb. The authors made the TCR library using RNA they extracted from PBMCs.

This TCR derives from a female donor with Graves disease. This chain joins TRBV20-1 and TRBJ2-7, with D possibly being TRBD1 (6 bases). Sequenced material: peripheral blood mononuclear cells (PBMCs), taken when the disease was refractory, from a patient treated with antithyroid drugs. This chain's CDR3 is CSASLGATYEQYF. The CDR3 DNA reads TGCAGTGCTAGTCTGGGGGCCACCTACGAGCAGTACTTC.